This T cell receptor (beta chain) was documented in a study of T-cell reconstitution after alpha-beta-depleted transplantation in children. The study, taken as a whole, reports: About two months after transplant, alpha-beta T cells reportedly came from several hundred expanded graft clones. Once a year had passed after transplant, T-cell counts and diversity came mostly from newly produced T cells. There were some patients whose high TCRbeta diversity at day 60 came from surviving recipient T cells and thymic progenitors.

Unique molecular identifiers were incorporated into the prepared TCRbeta library. A single record per CDR3 protein comes from TCRdb applying MiXCR to the PCR reads. This sample carries about 200,000 distinct CDR3 sequences, about 6.6% of them seen once, and the ten largest clones take just over 5.5%. To note about this clonotype: The antigen remains undetermined.

Germline V gene sequence: CDR1 MNHEY, CDR2 SVGAGI. V lost 4 bases, J lost 1 base, and 7 bases lay in between. The CDR3 has 13 residues. The sequences come from PBMCs, collected before TCRalphabeta/CD19-depleted stem cell transplant. The source of this sequence is a boy aged 2 to 10 with acute lymphoblastic leukemia, due to receive a stem cell transplant. The chain has TRBV6-5 and TRBJ1-1; D possibly corresponds to TRBD1 (6 bases). This chain's CDR3 is CASSWTENTEAFF. CDR3 nucleotides: TGTGCCAGCAGTTGGACAGAGAACACTGAAGCTTTCTTT.